Detailed here is one TCR beta chain. What antigen it recognizes has not been identified. It has no much larger one-base neighbor in the sample; base qualities were not kept. The data are from a study of shared clonotypes between healthy human individuals (TCRdb year 2020). Study-wide context: The cohort included three men and a couple of women between 18 and 49 years of age. Blood TCR repertoires of a handful of healthy adults were deeply sequenced to estimate repertoire size and the extent of clonotype sharing between individuals. To increase sequencing depth and limit assay-specific biases, TCR repertoire library preparation and sequencing were carried out by different laboratories using diverse techniques. For each donor, three plates each were used for CD4 naive and CD4 memory, two plates were used for CD8 naive, and one plate was used for CD8 memory. Between about 0.85 and 9.5 billion PBMCs per donor were obtained by leukapheresis. The study at large found these results: About 4.5% of naive CD4, roughly 3.6% of naive CD8, about 2.5% of memory CD4, and around 0.4% of memory CD8 clonotypes were shared across several donors. Compared with non-shared clonotypes, the clonotypes found in all four sorted-subset donors had higher generation probabilities. Because the study included a small number of donors, the genetic and exposure-history diversity represented was limited. Sampling was restricted to blood, and TCR repertoires in tissue are likely to differ from TCR repertoires in blood. Based on pairwise subsampling, the degree of clonotype sharing among donors was expected to be affected by sequencing depth. Incomplete sequencing was indicated by rarefaction of sorted-subset datasets, despite the large sequencing depth. Naive subsets generally had larger estimated clonotype richness than memory subsets.

V loses 6 bases, J loses 2 bases, and the germline ends lie 20 bases apart. CDR1 and CDR2 are drawn from the germline V gene: SNHLY, FYNNEI. Reading from cysteine to phenylalanine, the CDR3 counts 16 amino acids. Here the CDR3 DNA is all that survives: 48 bases in frame from base 1. Healthy HIV-negative adults with no recently reported acute infections or vaccinations were included as donors. All donors were Caucasian adults living in Nashville, Tennessee, USA. CD4+ T cells were enriched by magnetic negative selection, after which naive cells were positively selected on CD45RA and the negative fraction was taken as the memory subset. Blood was obtained by leukapheresis, after which PBMCs were separated by Ficoll-Histopaque density gradient centrifugation and cryopreserved in liquid nitrogen vapor phase. Analytical flow cytometry was used to check the purity and quantity of every magnetically sorted T cell population. Genomic DNA was isolated from each sorted fraction and quantified by UV absorbance on a Nanodrop 2000c.

Using the deep immunoSEQ assay, multiplex PCR amplified TCR CDR3 regions from genomic DNA. For each cell subset, the extracted genomic DNA was distributed evenly across all wells of several immunoSEQ 96-well plates, and each plate served as one replicate. For sorted subsets, each replicate PCR was loaded with roughly 200 ng genomic DNA, equivalent to 32,000 or so T cell genomes. The purified libraries were quantified using a Qubit 3.0 fluorometer, sized with a Bioanalyzer 2100, and then quantified again using the KAPA Library Quantification kit. Each immunoSEQ 96-well plate was sequenced on its own single-read 150-cycle Illumina NextSeq 550 flow cell. The authors' pipeline ran thus. Because the immunoSEQ output held only junctional sequences and lacked quality scores, the filtering could not match the filtering applied to full-length reads. Sequences were annotated with PyIR, a Python wrapper for IgBLAST v1.9, using IMGT germline references to assign V/J genes and CDR3. Reads were removed for weak V/J assignments (E-value above 1e-6), missing CDR3, stop codons, out-of-frame junctions, or ambiguous translated residues. V3J clonotypes were defined as sequences sharing the same inferred V gene, J gene, and CDR3 amino acid sequence. Percentage overlap between repertoires was calculated by dividing the number of shared unique clonotypes by the size of the smaller repertoire. Repertoire richness was assessed with RTK rarefaction, the Chao1 estimator, and Recon v2.1 estimates of unobserved clonotypes. Generation probabilities for all TCRbeta clonotypes obtained by the gDNA method from a few donors were computed using OLGA. The source is immuneACCESS, and TCRdb retained only in-frame sequences with V and J called. Part of the clones is not carried over; for the studies checked, unresolved V genes explain less than half of this, and the remainder is unexplained. That table gives V, J and clone size, and the DNA gave D and trimming. The sample table holds millions of clones, of which around nine tenths were seen once. Around 0.14% of the sample rests with the top ten.

Sequences were obtained from naive CD4+ T cells sorted from blood. Taken with the paper, the label for cell subset or site translates to: CD45RA+ positively selected. This sequence originates from a man between 18 and 29 years old in good health. The chain employs TRBV2 and TRBJ2-7, with the D gene call left open. The DNA is TGTGCCAGCAGCGTCGCCTTAGGGATAGCTACCTACGAGCAGTACTTC. Its protein product is CASSVALGIATYEQYF.